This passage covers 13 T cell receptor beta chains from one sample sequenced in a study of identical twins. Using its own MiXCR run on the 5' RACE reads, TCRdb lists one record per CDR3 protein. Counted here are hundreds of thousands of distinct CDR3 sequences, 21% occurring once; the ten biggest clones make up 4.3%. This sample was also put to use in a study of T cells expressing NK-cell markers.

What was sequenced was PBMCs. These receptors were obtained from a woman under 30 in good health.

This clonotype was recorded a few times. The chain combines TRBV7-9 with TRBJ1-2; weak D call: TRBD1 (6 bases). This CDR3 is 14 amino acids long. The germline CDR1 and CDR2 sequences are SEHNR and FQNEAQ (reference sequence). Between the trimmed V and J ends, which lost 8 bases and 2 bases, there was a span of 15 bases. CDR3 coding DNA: TGTGCCAGCGGAAGACAGGAAGGGAACTATGGCTACACCTTC. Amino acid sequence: CASGRQEGNYGYTF.

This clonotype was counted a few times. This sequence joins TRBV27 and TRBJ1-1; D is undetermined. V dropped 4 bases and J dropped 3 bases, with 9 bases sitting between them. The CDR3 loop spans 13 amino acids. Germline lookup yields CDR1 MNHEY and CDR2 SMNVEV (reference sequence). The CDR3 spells CASSSDPDTEAFF. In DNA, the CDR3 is TGTGCCAGCAGTTCCGACCCGGACACTGAAGCTTTCTTT.

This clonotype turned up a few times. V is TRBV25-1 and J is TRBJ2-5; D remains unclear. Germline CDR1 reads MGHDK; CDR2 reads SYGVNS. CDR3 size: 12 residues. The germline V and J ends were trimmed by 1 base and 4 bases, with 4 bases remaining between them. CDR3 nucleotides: TGTGCCAGCAGTGAATTTTCAGAGACCCAGTACTTC. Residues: CASSEFSETQYF. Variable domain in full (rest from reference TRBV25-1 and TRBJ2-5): EADIYQTPRYLVIGTGKKITLECSQTMGHDKMYWYQQDPGMELHLIHYSYGVNSTEKGDLSSESTVSRIRTEHFPLTLESARPSHTSQYLCASSEFSETQYFGPGTRLLVL.

The CDR3 sequence is CAIRDGTVNTEAFF. The CDR3 DNA reads TGTGCCATCAGGGATGGGACAGTGAACACTGAAGCTTTCTTT. The chain is built from TRBV10-3 and TRBJ1-1; 7 bases map to TRBD1. The germline CDR1 and CDR2 sequences are ENHRY and SYGVKD. V trimming: 6 bases; J trimming: 0 bases; junction bases outside the gene matches: 4. This CDR3 is 14 amino acids long.

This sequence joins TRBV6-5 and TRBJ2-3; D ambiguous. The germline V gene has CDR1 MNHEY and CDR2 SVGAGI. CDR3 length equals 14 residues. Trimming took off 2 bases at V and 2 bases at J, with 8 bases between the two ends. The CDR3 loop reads CASSYRADTDTQYF. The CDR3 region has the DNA TGTGCCAGCAGTTACAGGGCGGACACAGATACGCAGTATTTT.

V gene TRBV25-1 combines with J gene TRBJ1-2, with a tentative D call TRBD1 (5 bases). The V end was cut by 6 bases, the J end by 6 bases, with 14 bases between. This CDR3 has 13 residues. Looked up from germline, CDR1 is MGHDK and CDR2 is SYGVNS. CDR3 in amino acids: CASRRSWGNGYTF. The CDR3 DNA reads TGTGCCAGCAGGAGAAGTTGGGGGAATGGCTACACCTTC.

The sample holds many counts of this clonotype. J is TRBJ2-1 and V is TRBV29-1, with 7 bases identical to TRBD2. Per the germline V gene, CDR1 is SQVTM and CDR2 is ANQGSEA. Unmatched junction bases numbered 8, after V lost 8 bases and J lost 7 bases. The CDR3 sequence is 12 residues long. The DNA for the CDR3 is TGCAGCTCTCGGGGGGATCCGAATGAGCAGTTCTTC. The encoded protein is CSSRGDPNEQFF.

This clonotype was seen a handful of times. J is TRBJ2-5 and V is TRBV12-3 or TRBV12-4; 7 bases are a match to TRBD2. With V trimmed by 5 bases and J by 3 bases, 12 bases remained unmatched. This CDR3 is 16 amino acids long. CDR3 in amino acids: CASSPGVLAGEETQYF. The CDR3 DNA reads TGTGCCAGCAGTCCCGGCGTGTTAGCGGGTGAAGAGACCCAGTACTTC.

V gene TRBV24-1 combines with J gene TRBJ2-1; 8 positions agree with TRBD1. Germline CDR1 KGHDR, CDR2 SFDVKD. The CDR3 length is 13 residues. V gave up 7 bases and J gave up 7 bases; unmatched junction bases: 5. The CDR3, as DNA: TGTGCCACCAGCAGGGGGCGCGGGAATGAGCAGTTCTTC. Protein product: CATSRGRGNEQFF.

The CDR3 here is CASSEIGRPVGNEQFF. The DNA for the CDR3 is TGCGCCAGCAGTGAGATCGGCCGACCCGTCGGCAATGAGCAGTTCTTC. This sequence joins TRBV10-1 and TRBJ2-1, with D hard to call. In germline, CDR1 is WNHNN, CDR2 SYGVQD (reference sequence). Trimming cost V 2 bases and J 6 bases, with 17 bases left between them. The CDR3 contains 16 residues.

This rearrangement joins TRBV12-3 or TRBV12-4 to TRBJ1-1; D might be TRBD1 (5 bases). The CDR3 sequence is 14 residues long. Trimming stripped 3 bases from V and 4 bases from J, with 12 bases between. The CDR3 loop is CASSFSYGGTEAFF. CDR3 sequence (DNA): TGTGCCAGCAGTTTTAGCTACGGGGGCACTGAAGCTTTCTTT.

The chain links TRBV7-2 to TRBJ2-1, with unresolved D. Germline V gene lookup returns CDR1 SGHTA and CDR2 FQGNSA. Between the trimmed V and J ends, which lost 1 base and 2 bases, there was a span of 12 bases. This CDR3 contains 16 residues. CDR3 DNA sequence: TGTGCCAGCAGCTTAGTTTTTCTCCACACCTACAATGAGCAGTTCTTC. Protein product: CASSLVFLHTYNEQFF.

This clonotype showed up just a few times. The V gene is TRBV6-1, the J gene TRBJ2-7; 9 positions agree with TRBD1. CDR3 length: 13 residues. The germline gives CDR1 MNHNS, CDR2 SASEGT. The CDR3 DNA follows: TGTGCTGTGGGGGGACAGGGAATTCTGGGGCAGTACTTC. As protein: CAVGGQGILGQYF.